These 18 T cell receptor beta chains came from one sample sequenced in a study of T cell responses to AZD1222 COVID-19 vaccine. Profiling relied on immunoSEQ multiplex PCR, and the TCRdb table lists in-frame clones only, not all of them. The sample includes approximately 160,000 clones, approximately 90% seen only once; the top ten take 2% to 2.5%. The sample consisted of peripheral blood, taken on day 0 of AZD1222 vaccination. The receptor source for this set is an adult in good health.

This chain uses TRBV18 with TRBJ1-2; D call uncertain. V shed 6 bases and J shed 5 bases, with 19 bases lying between them. The CDR3 spans 15 residues. Per the germline V gene, CDR1 is KGHSH and CDR2 is LQKENI. The CDR3, as DNA: TGTGCCAGCTCCGCACCAGTACGACAAAGTTATGGCTACACCTTC. This codes for CASSAPVRQSYGYTF.

The gene calls are TRBV9 and TRBJ2-3, with TRBD1 identical over 7 bases. The CDR3 runs to 14 residues. V was pared by 4 bases and J by 2 bases, with 4 bases of the junction left unmatched. Germline lookup yields CDR1 SGDLS and CDR2 YYNGEE. CDR3 sequence: CASSLTGYTDTQYF. The CDR3 DNA follows: TGTGCCAGCAGCTTGACAGGGTACACAGATACGCAGTATTTT.

This chain uses TRBV25-1 with TRBJ1-5; no definite D call. The V end was cut by 2 bases, the J end by 6 bases, with 11 bases between. CDR3 length: 14 amino acids. Germline CDR1 reads MGHDK; CDR2 reads SYGVNS. CDR3 in amino acids: CASSEKGAGQPQHF. As DNA, the CDR3 is TGTGCCAGCAGTGAAAAAGGAGCAGGTCAGCCCCAGCATTTT.

V usage is TRBV2 and J usage is TRBJ1-1; D ambiguous. V was pared by 8 bases and J by 5 bases, with 15 bases between. This CDR3 comprises 13 residues. Per the germline V gene, CDR1 is SNHLY and CDR2 is FYNNEI. The CDR3 loop reads CASRPTWGTEAFF. The CDR3 DNA reads as TGTGCCAGCCGGCCTACCTGGGGAACTGAAGCTTTCTTT. The full variable domain, its missing parts supplied by reference TRBV2 and TRBJ1-1, is EPEVTQTPSHQVTQMGQEVILRCVPISNHLYFYWYRQILGQKVEFLVSFYNNEISEKSEIFDDQFSVERPDGSNFTLKIRSTKLEDSAMYFCASRPTWGTEAFFGQGTRLTVV.

In regard to this clone: The germline gene is not matched at one end of the junction; a read error may be the cause. The chain joins TRBV6-1 to TRBJ1-4; D might be TRBD1 (6 bases). From germline, CDR1 is MNHNS and CDR2 SASEGT. The CDR3 spans 12 residues. CDR3 nucleotides: TGTGCCAGCAGTGAAAGGGGGAAAAAGCTGTTTTTT. Protein product: CASSERGKKLFF.

The chain has TRBV6-1 and TRBJ1-2; D is undetermined. The CDR3 has 14 amino acids. The V gene lost 10 bases and the J gene lost 0 bases, with 15 bases spanning the gap. The germline gives CDR1 MNHNS, CDR2 SASEGT. CDR3 coding DNA: TGTGCCACCAGATACAGTCTCCCTAACTATGGCTACACCTTC. This codes for CATRYSLPNYGYTF.

The rearrangement uses TRBV5-4 and TRBJ2-1; D not certain. Germline V gives CDR1 SGHNT, CDR2 YYREEE (reference sequence). CDR3 length equals 14 residues. The V end was cut by 6 bases, the J end by 4 bases, with 14 bases between. CDR3 sequence reads: CASTSGVGYNEQFF. DNA for the CDR3: TGTGCCAGCACTTCAGGAGTGGGGTACAATGAGCAGTTCTTC.

The chain employs TRBV4-2 and TRBJ2-3, with TRBD2 identical over 7 bases. From germline, CDR1 is LGHNA and CDR2 YNFKEQ. Trimming cost V 0 bases and J 2 bases; bases outside gene matches: 5. The CDR3 contains 16 residues. CDR3 region: CASSQDQAGFTDTQYF. The CDR3 region has the DNA TGTGCCAGCAGCCAAGACCAAGCGGGGTTCACAGATACGCAGTATTTT.

This clone has only a few counts. CDR3 protein: CASSFRETEQYF. The DNA for the CDR3 is TGTGCCAGCAGTTTTAGGGAGACCGAGCAGTACTTC. The genes are TRBV28 and TRBJ2-7, with a tentative D call TRBD2 (5 bases). V was pared by 3 bases and J by 6 bases, with 9 bases between. CDR1 MDHEN and CDR2 SYDVKM come from the germline V gene. The CDR3 length is 12 residues.

For this clone: This may be a read error, as it is one base from a much larger clone. The CDR3 does not end in the conserved phenylalanine or tryptophan, so this is likely a read error. J is TRBJ1-2 and V is TRBV29-1; D uncertain. Trimming removed 4 bases from V and 4 bases from J, with 7 bases in between. Germline V gene data show CDR1 as SQVTM and CDR2 as ANQGSEA. CDR3 length: 11 residues. CDR3 sequence: CSVVPSYGYTL. The CDR3 DNA reads as TGCAGCGTTGTCCCTTCCTATGGCTACACCCTC.

This chain connects TRBV7-3 to TRBJ1-1; 7 bases match TRBD1. The CDR3 is 13 residues long. From germline, CDR1 is SGHTA and CDR2 FQGTGA. The V and J ends lost 5 bases and 6 bases, in that order; junction bases with no gene match: 6. The CDR3, as DNA: TGTGCCAGCAGCCAGGGAGGGGGCCCTGAAGCTTTCTTT. Protein product: CASSQGGGPEAFF. Full variable domain (missing parts from reference TRBV7-3 and TRBJ1-1): GAGVSQTPSNKVTEKGKYVELRCDPISGHTALYWYRQSLGQGPEFLIYFQGTGAADDSGLPNDRFFAVRPEGSVSTLKIQRTERGDSAVYLCASSQGGGPEAFFGQGTRLTVV.

The genes are TRBV5-1 and TRBJ1-1; D gene ambiguous. This CDR3 comprises 14 residues. V was trimmed by 4 bases and J by 1 base, leaving 11 bases between them. CDR1 SGHRS and CDR2 YFSETQ come from the germline V gene. CDR3 protein: CASSPWTENTEAFF. Written as DNA, the CDR3 is TGCGCCAGCAGCCCCTGGACGGAGAACACTGAAGCTTTCTTT. Combining the CDR3 with reference TRBV5-1 and TRBJ1-1 gives the whole variable domain KAGVTQTPRYLIKTRGQQVTLSCSPISGHRSVSWYQQTPGQGLQFLFEYFSETQRNKGNFPGRFSGRQFSNSRSEMNVSTLELGDSALYLCASSPWTENTEAFFGQGTRLTVV.

This clone was seen a handful of times. V gene TRBV5-1 combines with J gene TRBJ1-2; 7 bases align to TRBD1. This CDR3 is 13 amino acids long. With 4 bases clipped from V and 4 bases from J, the junction kept 4 bases outside the gene matches. Germline-derived CDR1 and CDR2 are SGHRS and YFSETQ. CDR3 loop: CASSEDRPYGYTF. CDR3 sequence (DNA): TGCGCCAGCAGCGAGGACAGGCCCTATGGCTACACCTTC.

The J gene is TRBJ2-1, the V gene TRBV7-2; no clear D gene. With 3 bases removed from V and 9 bases from J, the gap between germline ends came to 3 bases. CDR1 and CDR2 from the germline V gene are SGHTA and FQGNSA. There are 10 residues in the CDR3. Here the CDR3 DNA reads TGTGCCAGCAGCTTGACTGAGCAGTTCTTC. Amino acids: CASSLTEQFF.

This clone showed up just a few times. This chain connects TRBV6-2 or TRBV6-3 to TRBJ1-5; tentatively, D is TRBD1 (5 bases). Germline V gene lookup returns CDR1 MNHEY and CDR2 SVGEGT. The V end was cut by 4 bases, the J end by 4 bases, with 20 bases between. The length of the CDR3 is 17 residues. In nucleotides, the CDR3 is TGTGCCAGCAGTTTCCAAGGACAACTACCTGGAAATCAGCCCCAGCATTTT. It codes for CASSFQGQLPGNQPQHF.

The V call is TRBV28, the J call TRBJ2-5, with 8 bases lining up with TRBD1. The J segment lost 2 bases and the V segment lost 1 base, leaving 6 bases of the junction unmatched. CDR1 MDHEN and CDR2 SYDVKM come from the germline V gene. This CDR3 is built from 16 residues. CDR3 region: CASSLYRGQAQETQYF. CDR3 sequence (DNA): TGTGCCAGCAGTTTATACAGGGGACAGGCACAAGAGACCCAGTACTTC.

This clone was seen only once. V is TRBV12-3 or TRBV12-4 and J is TRBJ2-3; D ambiguous. With 2 bases removed from V and 5 bases from J, the gap between germline ends came to 2 bases. This CDR3 contains 11 residues. CDR3: CASSLIDTQYF. The CDR3, as DNA: TGTGCCAGCAGTTTAATAGATACGCAGTATTTT.

The rearrangement joins TRBV6-2 or TRBV6-3 to TRBJ1-1, with TRBD1 as a possible D gene (5 bases). The CDR3 has 13 amino acids. In germline, CDR1 is MNHEY, CDR2 SVGEGT. Trimming took 6 bases from V and 1 from J, leaving 9 bases between them. CDR3 loop: CASSREGNTEAFF. The CDR3 region has the DNA TGTGCCAGCAGCAGGGAAGGGAACACTGAAGCTTTCTTT.